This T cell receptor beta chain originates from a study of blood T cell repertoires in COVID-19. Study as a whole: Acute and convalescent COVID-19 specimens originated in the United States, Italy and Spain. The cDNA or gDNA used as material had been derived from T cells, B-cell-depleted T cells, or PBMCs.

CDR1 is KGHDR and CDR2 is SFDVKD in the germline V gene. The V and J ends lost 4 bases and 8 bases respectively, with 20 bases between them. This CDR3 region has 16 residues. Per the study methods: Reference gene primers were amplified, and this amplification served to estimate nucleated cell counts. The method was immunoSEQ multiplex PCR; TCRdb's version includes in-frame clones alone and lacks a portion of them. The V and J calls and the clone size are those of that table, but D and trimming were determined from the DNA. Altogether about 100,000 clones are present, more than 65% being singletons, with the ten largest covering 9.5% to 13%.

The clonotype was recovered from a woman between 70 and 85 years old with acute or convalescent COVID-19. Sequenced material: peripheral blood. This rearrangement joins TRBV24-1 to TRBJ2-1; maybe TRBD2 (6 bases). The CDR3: CATSDSTSQRYDEQFF. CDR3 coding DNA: TGTGCCACCAGTGACTCGACTAGTCAACGGTATGATGAGCAGTTCTTC.